One sample yielded the 19 T cell receptor beta chains listed below, sequenced in a study of T cells in Graves' hyperthyroidism and ophthalmopathy. What was amplified from RNA transcripts were TCR beta CDR3 regions. A set of HTBI primers served as the primers for a first-round RT-PCR of the TCR CDR3. TCRdb reprocessed the multiplex PCR reads with MiXCR, giving one entry per CDR3 protein. This table holds about 740,000 distinct CDR3 sequences, 11% to 15% found once. The sample was blood. The receptors were sampled from a young woman with Graves' hyperthyroidism.

This clonotype was detected many times. The chain is built from TRBV6-2 or TRBV6-3 and TRBJ2-5, with D perhaps TRBD2 (5 bases). From germline, CDR1 is MNHEY and CDR2 SVGEGT. V was pared by 5 bases and J by 2 bases, with 21 bases between. There are 17 residues in the CDR3. CDR3 loop: CASSTYGSEATQETQYF. The CDR3 region has the DNA TGTGCCAGCAGTACATACGGCTCGGAGGCTACACAAGAGACCCAGTACTTC.

The chain is built from TRBV29-1 and TRBJ2-2, with a possible D match to TRBD1 (5 bases). Per germline, CDR1 SQVTM and CDR2 ANQGSEA. V lost 4 bases and J lost 8, with 8 bases in between. The CDR3 spans 11 residues. Written as DNA, the CDR3 is TGCAGCGTTGTAGCAGGGGGGGAGCTGTTTTTT. Translating gives CSVVAGGELFF.

This clonotype was recorded at least ten times. The rearrangement joins TRBV6-1 to TRBJ1-1; D ambiguous. The CDR3 has 14 amino acids. From germline, CDR1 is MNHNS and CDR2 SASEGT. V lost 5 bases and J 0 bases, leaving 10 bases between the germline ends. The CDR3 sequence is CASSLGDLNTEAFF. The CDR3 nucleotides read TGTGCCAGCAGTTTGGGCGATTTGAACACTGAAGCTTTCTTT.

This clonotype was observed at least ten times. The V and J genes are TRBV14 and TRBJ1-1; TRBD1 is a possible D gene (6 bases). From germline, CDR1 is SGHDN and CDR2 FVKESK. CDR3 length equals 16 residues. V lost 2 bases, J lost 2 bases, and 15 bases lay in between. The CDR3 coding sequence is TGTGCCAGCAGCCAACTTGGGGACACGAGAAACACTGAAGCTTTCTTT. It codes for CASSQLGDTRNTEAFF.

This clonotype was found many times. The chain joins TRBV28 to TRBJ1-2, with 8 bases that match TRBD1. The CDR3 has 16 residues. The V segment lost 2 bases and the J segment 2 bases; nucleotides outside the gene matches: 7. Germline V gene data show CDR1 as MDHEN and CDR2 as SYDVKM. The CDR3 bases are TGTGCCAGCAGTTTACCGGGGACAGGTGGGAACTATGGCTACACCTTC. Its translation is CASSLPGTGGNYGYTF.

The CDR3 DNA is TGTGCCTGGAGGGTCCGGGGGGCAGGTTACGAGCAGTACTTC. The encoded protein is CAWRVRGAGYEQYF. The chain is built from TRBV30 and TRBJ2-7; tentatively, D is TRBD2 (7 bases). This CDR3 comprises 14 residues. The V gene's germline CDR1 is GTSNPN and CDR2 SVGIG (reference sequence). V was clipped by 3 bases and J by 4 bases, with 16 bases between them.

The J gene is TRBJ2-7, the V gene TRBV6-2 or TRBV6-3, with no clear D. The germline V gene has CDR1 MNHEY and CDR2 SVGEGT. V was pared by 5 bases and J by 4 bases, with 15 bases between. The length of the CDR3 is 14 residues. This CDR3 reads CASSPPPPRYEQYF. CDR3 nucleotide sequence: TGTGCCAGCAGTCCTCCCCCCCCTAGGTACGAGCAGTACTTC.

Only a few counts were recorded for this clonotype. This chain connects TRBV30 to TRBJ2-5, with 7 positions matching TRBD2. The length of the CDR3 is 13 residues. Germline values: CDR1 GTSNPN, CDR2 SVGIG (reference sequence). The trim removed 3 bases at V and 5 bases at J, leaving 6 bases unmatched. CDR3: CAWSLGGGETQYF. The DNA for the CDR3 is TGTGCCTGGAGCCTTGGGGGGGGGGAGACCCAGTACTTC.

The CDR3 DNA reads as TGCGCCAGCAGTGAGTCGACACTCGGGGTCACCGGGGAGCTGTTTTTT. Encoded protein: CASSESTLGVTGELFF. The chain joins TRBV10-1 to TRBJ2-2, with D perhaps matching TRBD2 (5 bases). Germline V gene lookup returns CDR1 WNHNN and CDR2 SYGVQD (reference sequence). The V and J ends lost 0 bases and 4 bases respectively, with 12 bases between them. The CDR3 has 16 residues.

This clonotype showed up just a few times. The chain carries TRBV27 and TRBJ2-3; 9 bases agree with TRBD2. Unmatched junction bases numbered 4, after V lost 6 bases and J lost 0 bases. Per the germline V gene, CDR1 is MNHEY and CDR2 is SMNVEV (reference sequence). This CDR3 contains 15 residues. CDR3 in amino acids: CASRRLAGSTDTQYF. CDR3 DNA: TGTGCCAGCAGGCGGCTAGCGGGGAGCACAGATACGCAGTATTTT.

This clonotype was counted a single time. The genes are TRBV20-1 and TRBJ2-7; the D gene is possibly TRBD1 (6 bases). The germline V and J ends were trimmed by 5 bases and 2 bases, with 16 bases remaining between them. This CDR3 comprises 14 residues. Germline CDR1 reads DFQATT; CDR2 reads SNEGSKA (reference sequence). CDR3 bases: TGCAGTGCTTATCTGGAGACAGGTACCTACGAGCAGTACTTC. This codes for CSAYLETGTYEQYF.

This clonotype has a count of ten or more. The genes are TRBV9 and TRBJ1-1; no firm D call. This CDR3 comprises 14 residues. CDR1 and CDR2 (germline): SGDLS, YYNGEE. The V and J ends lost 4 bases and 1 base respectively, with 11 bases between them. The CDR3 reads CASSIDNWNTEAFF. Written as DNA, the CDR3 is TGTGCCAGCAGCATAGACAACTGGAACACTGAAGCTTTCTTT.

This clonotype was counted ten times or more. The V gene is TRBV7-2, the J gene TRBJ2-1; 15 bases fit TRBD2. CDR3 length equals 16 residues. Germline V CDR1 and CDR2: SGHTA, FQGNSA. J lost 7 bases, V lost 3 bases, and 4 bases had no gene match. The CDR3 loop is CASSFPGTSGRNEQFF. For the CDR3, the DNA is TGTGCCAGCAGCTTTCCCGGGACTAGCGGGAGGAATGAGCAGTTCTTC.

This sequence joins TRBV25-1 and TRBJ2-7; D perhaps matches TRBD2 (6 bases). V was shortened by 5 bases and J by 7 bases, with 12 bases between the two germline ends. The V gene's germline CDR1 is MGHDK and CDR2 SYGVNS. This CDR3 spans 12 amino acids. The chain's CDR3 is CASSNLGREQYF. The CDR3 nucleotides are TGTGCCAGCAGTAACCTAGGGAGGGAGCAGTACTTC.

V and J are TRBV19 and TRBJ1-5; TRBD1 matches 7 bases. The CDR3 has 16 amino acids. J lost 6 bases, V lost 1 base, and 9 bases had no gene match. Germline loops: CDR1 LNHDA, CDR2 SQIVND (reference sequence). CDR3 DNA sequence: TGTGCCAGTAGTATAGCGGGACAGTTACCGGGTCAGCCCCAGCATTTT. The encoded protein is CASSIAGQLPGQPQHF.

This clonotype was found many times. The J gene is TRBJ2-1, the V gene TRBV6-1; no clear D gene. CDR3 length: 15 residues. With 8 bases removed from V and 5 bases from J, the gap between germline ends came to 19 bases. Germline values: CDR1 MNHNS, CDR2 SASEGT. The CDR3 bases are TGTGCCAGCGACACACTCTCCTTCGGTAACAATGAGCAGTTCTTC. Residues: CASDTLSFGNNEQFF.

V usage is TRBV29-1 and J usage is TRBJ2-7, with 8 bases aligning to TRBD1. The J segment lost 6 bases and the V segment lost 6 bases, leaving 4 bases of the junction unmatched. The germline CDR1 and CDR2 sequences are SQVTM and ANQGSEA. This CDR3 has 11 residues. In DNA form, the CDR3 reads TGCAGCGTCGGCCAGGGGGCCGAGCAGTACTTC. The encoded protein is CSVGQGAEQYF.

V is TRBV4-1 and J is TRBJ2-7; D gene unclear. The V end lost 2 bases, the J end lost 3 bases, and 17 bases lay between the germline ends. The germline V gene encodes CDR1 MGHRA and CDR2 YSYEKL. The CDR3 is made up of 16 amino acids. As DNA, the CDR3 is TGCGCCAGCAGCCAAATTTCTCACGTGTCCGACTACGAGCAGTACTTC. Its translation is CASSQISHVSDYEQYF.

There are many counts of this clonotype. The V gene is TRBV4-3, the J gene TRBJ2-1, with 7 nucleotides matching TRBD2. Trimming removed 1 base from V and 2 bases from J; junction bases left unmatched: 2. Germline V gene lookup returns CDR1 LGHNA and CDR2 YSLEER. The CDR3 spans 15 residues. The CDR3 nucleotides are TGCGCCAGCAGCCAAGGGACTAGAGCCTACAATGAGCAGTTCTTC. This sequence encodes CASSQGTRAYNEQFF.